This T cell receptor beta chain comes out of a study of T cell responses to AZD1222 COVID-19 vaccine (dated by TCRdb to the early 2020s). With respect to the entire study: AZD1222 recipients given second doses at about 4 weeks or at about 12 weeks were pooled, since spike-specific TCR depth and breadth were not found to differ between the two schedules. Enrollment into the trials was organized by age into subgroups of 18-55, 56-69 and 70-plus years, and those subgroups contained approximately 150, 30 and 60 TCR-sequenced participants, respectively. A total of more than 230 trial participants underwent TCR sequencing, of whom more than 200 had received two doses of AZD1222 and 26 had received two doses of the MenACWY control vaccine.

Trimming takes 2 bases from V and 4 bases from J, and the germline ends sit 14 bases apart. The CDR3 runs 15 amino acids, cysteine and phenylalanine included. The entry retains the CDR3 DNA only, 45 bases that are in frame from base 1. In the germline V gene (reference sequence), CDR1 corresponds to LNHDA and CDR2 to SQIVND. In the case of this clone: The specificity of this receptor is unknown. No qualities accompany the bases; no much larger clone lies one base away.

The CDR3 regions of human TCRbeta chains were analyzed by immunosequencing. On the study's bioinformatics: Repertoire TCRs were checked for matches against a reference library of SARS-CoV-2-specific TCRs that had been generated using the MIRA antigen-specificity platform. Breadth was defined as the fraction of unique TCRs that were SARS-CoV-2-associated, and depth was defined as the fraction of total T cells that were SARS-CoV-2-associated. Using the MIRA data, every spike-specific TCR was mapped to the spike region that the TCR reacted to and assigned to either a CD4 or a CD8 class. Log10-transformed breadth and depth values were compared by one-way ANOVA with Sidak's multiple comparisons tests. Here the immuneACCESS table is served through TCRdb, limited to in-frame sequences with V and J called. Missing clones are a known gap in these copies; in checked studies unresolved V genes cover under half, and the rest lacks a known reason. The V and J calls and clone size were taken over from that table, and D and trimming were inferred from the DNA. The sample table lists about 110,000 clones, roughly 90% of them with a count of one. Approximately 17% of the sample lies in the top ten.

Summary of the overall study and its limitations: CD4 TCRs associated with the vaccine covered the entire spike protein, and the dominant responses were in regions 160-218 and 743-854. Spike-specific TCR breadth and depth rose significantly after two AZD1222 doses compared with day 0 and with MenACWY recipients. Reportedly, almost half of the unique spike-specific TCRs recognized epitopes lying outside the regions that are mutated in the B.1.351 and B.1.1.7 variants. Because no day 14 peak-response samples were available, repertoires were characterized only after the peak T cell response. In the small 56-69-year group, the increase in depth fell short of significance, most likely because of low power. Participants were mostly white British and included more females than males, and it was suggested by the authors that clonal diversity may have been underestimated. Conclusions about previously exposed vaccinees are limited because only six or seven AZD1222 recipients were SARS-CoV-2 seropositive at baseline.

The meaning of the sample's time point label: baseline before first vaccination. Vaccinee samples were obtained from the UK trials COV001 and COV002, which included a single-blind randomized controlled phase 2/3 trial of AZD1222 (ChAdOx1 nCoV-19) in healthy adults. Trial participant PBMC samples were collected at day 0 and day 28 after the second dose for TCRbeta chain sequencing. The sample was peripheral blood, taken on day 0 of AZD1222 vaccination. In this chain, TRBV19 is recombined with TRBJ1-1; TRBD1 is a weak D gene call, 6 bases matching. The TCR originated in an adult in good health. Read as DNA, the sequence is TGTGCCAGTAGTATACTTACGTCAGGGGCCACTGAAGCTTTCTTT. Its translation is CASSILTSGATEAFF.